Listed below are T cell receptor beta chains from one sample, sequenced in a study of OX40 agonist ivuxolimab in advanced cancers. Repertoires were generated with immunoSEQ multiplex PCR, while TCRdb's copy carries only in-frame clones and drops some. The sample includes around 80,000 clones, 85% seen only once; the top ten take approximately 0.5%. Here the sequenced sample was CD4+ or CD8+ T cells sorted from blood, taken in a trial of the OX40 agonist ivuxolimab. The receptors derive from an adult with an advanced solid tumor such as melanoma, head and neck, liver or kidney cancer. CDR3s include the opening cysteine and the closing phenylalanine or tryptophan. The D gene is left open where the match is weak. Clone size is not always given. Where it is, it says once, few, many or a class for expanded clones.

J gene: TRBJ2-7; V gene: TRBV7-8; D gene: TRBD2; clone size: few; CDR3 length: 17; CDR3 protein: CASRRTSGGVSSYEQYF; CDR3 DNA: TGTGCCAGCAGGCGGACTAGCGGGGGGGTTAGCTCCTACGAGCAGTACTTC
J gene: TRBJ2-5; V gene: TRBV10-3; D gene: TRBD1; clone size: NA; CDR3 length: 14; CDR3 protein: CAINDRGPGETQYF; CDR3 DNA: TGTGCCATCAACGACAGGGGCCCGGGGGAGACCCAGTACTTC
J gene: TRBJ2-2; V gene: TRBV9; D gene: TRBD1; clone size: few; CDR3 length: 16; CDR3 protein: CASSARQGADTGELFF; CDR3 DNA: TGTGCCAGCAGCGCCCGACAGGGTGCGGACACCGGGGAGCTGTTTTTT
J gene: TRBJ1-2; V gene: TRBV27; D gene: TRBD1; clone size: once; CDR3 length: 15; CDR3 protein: CASSFNTAGGSGYTF; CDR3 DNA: TGTGCCAGCAGTTTTAATACGGCAGGGGGCAGTGGCTACACCTTC
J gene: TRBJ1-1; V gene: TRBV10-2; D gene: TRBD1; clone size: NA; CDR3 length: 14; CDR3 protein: CASSNRGRGTEAFF; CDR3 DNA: TGCGCCAGCAGCAACAGGGGGCGAGGCACTGAAGCTTTCTTT
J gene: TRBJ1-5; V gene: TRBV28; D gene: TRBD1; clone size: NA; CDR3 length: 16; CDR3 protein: CASSASTGAPGQPQHF; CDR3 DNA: TGTGCCAGCAGTGCCTCGACAGGGGCCCCCGGACAGCCCCAGCATTTT
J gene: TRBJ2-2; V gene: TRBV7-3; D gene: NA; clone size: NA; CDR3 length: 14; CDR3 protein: CASSLFGGTGELFF; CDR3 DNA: TGTGCCAGCAGCTTATTTGGGGGAACCGGGGAGCTGTTTTTT
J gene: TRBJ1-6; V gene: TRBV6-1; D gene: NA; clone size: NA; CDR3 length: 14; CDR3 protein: CASSDPGALSPLHF; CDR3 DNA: TGTGCCAGCAGTGACCCGGGCGCCTTATCACCCCTCCACTTT
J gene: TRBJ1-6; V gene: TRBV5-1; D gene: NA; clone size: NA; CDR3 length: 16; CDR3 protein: CASSPTTGSNNSPLHF; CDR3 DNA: TGCGCCAGCAGCCCTACCACAGGGTCCAATAATTCACCCCTCCACTTT
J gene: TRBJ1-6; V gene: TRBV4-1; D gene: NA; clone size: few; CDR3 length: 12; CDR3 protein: CASSYQNSPLHF; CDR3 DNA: TGCGCCAGCAGCTATCAAAATTCACCCCTCCACTTT
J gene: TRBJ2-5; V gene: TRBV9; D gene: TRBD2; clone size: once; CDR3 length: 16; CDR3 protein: CASSVAAGGRGETQYF; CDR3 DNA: TGTGCCAGCAGCGTAGCAGCGGGGGGGCGTGGGGAGACCCAGTACTTC
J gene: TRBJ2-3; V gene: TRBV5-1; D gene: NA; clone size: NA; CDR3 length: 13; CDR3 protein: CASSLGARHTQYF; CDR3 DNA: TGCGCCAGCAGCTTGGGGGCGCGGCATACGCAGTATTTT
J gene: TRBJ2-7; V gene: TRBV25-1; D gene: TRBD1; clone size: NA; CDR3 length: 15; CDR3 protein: CASSEGQGASYEQYF; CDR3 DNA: TGTGCCAGCAGTGAAGGACAGGGGGCATCCTACGAGCAGTACTTC
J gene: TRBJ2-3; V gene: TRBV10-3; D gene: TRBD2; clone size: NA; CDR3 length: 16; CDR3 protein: CAISEAERAGGDTQYF; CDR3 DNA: TGTGCCATCAGTGAGGCGGAGAGAGCGGGGGGAGATACGCAGTATTTT
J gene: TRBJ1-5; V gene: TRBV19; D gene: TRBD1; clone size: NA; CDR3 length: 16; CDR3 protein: CASRGQGGYGNQPQHF; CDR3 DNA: TGTGCCAGTAGAGGACAGGGGGGATATGGCAATCAGCCCCAGCATTTT
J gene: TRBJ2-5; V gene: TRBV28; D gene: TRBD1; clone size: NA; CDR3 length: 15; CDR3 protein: CASKGAPPGQETQYF; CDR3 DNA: TGTGCCAGCAAGGGGGCGCCCCCGGGCCAAGAGACCCAGTACTTC
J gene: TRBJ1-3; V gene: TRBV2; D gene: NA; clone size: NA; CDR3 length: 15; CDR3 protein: CASSEFSGSGNTIYF; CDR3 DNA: TGTGCCAGCAGTGAATTCAGCGGCTCTGGAAACACCATATATTTT
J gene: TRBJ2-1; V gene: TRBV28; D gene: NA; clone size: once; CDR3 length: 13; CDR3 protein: CASNIEVYNEQFF; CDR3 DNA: TGTGCCAGCAACATCGAGGTTTACAATGAGCAGTTCTTC
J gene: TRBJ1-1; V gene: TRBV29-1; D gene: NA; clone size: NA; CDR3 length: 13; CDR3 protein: CSVAGGFQTEAFF; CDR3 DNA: TGCAGCGTTGCAGGAGGGTTTCAGACTGAAGCTTTCTTT
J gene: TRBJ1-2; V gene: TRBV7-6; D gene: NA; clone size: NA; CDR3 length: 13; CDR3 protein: CASSLDRVAGYTF; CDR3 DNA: TGTGCCAGCAGCTTAGACAGGGTAGCTGGCTACACCTTC
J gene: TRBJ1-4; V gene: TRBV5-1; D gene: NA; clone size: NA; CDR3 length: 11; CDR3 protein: CASSSGRELFF; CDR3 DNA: TGCGCCAGCAGCTCAGGCCGGGAACTGTTTTTT
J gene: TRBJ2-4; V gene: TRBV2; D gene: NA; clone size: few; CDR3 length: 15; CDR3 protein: CASSVEGRAKNIQYF; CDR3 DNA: TGTGCCAGCAGTGTGGAAGGAAGAGCCAAAAACATTCAGTACTTC
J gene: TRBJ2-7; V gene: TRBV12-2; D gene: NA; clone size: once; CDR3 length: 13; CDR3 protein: CASRFRLAREQYF; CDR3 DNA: TGTGCAAGTCGCTTTAGACTAGCCCGCGAGCAGTACTTC
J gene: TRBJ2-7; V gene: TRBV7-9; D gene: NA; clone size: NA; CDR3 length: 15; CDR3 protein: CASSLGGGYSYEQYF; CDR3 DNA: TGTGCCAGCAGCTTAGGTGGCGGATACTCCTACGAGCAGTACTTC
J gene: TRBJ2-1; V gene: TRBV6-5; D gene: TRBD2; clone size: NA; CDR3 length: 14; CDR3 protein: CASRSGGVYNEQFF; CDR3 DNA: TGTGCCAGCAGGAGCGGGGGGGTTTACAATGAGCAGTTCTTC
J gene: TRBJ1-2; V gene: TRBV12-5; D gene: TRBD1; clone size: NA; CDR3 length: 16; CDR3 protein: CASGLVPSGQGYGYTF; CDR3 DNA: TGTGCTAGTGGTTTGGTACCCTCGGGACAGGGCTATGGCTACACCTTC
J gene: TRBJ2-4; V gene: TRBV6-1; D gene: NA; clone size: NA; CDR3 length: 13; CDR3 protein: CASSGGTKNIQYF; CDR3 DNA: TGTGCCAGCAGTGGGGGGACCAAAAACATTCAGTACTTC
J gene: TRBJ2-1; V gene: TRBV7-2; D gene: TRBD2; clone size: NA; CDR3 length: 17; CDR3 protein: CASSLVGTSGIYNEQFF; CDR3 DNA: TGTGCCAGCAGCTTAGTAGGGACTAGCGGGATCTACAATGAGCAGTTCTTC
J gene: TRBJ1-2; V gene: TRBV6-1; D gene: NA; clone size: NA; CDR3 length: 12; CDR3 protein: CASRRGNGGYTF; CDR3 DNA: TGTGCCAGCAGGAGAGGGAACGGGGGCTACACCTTC
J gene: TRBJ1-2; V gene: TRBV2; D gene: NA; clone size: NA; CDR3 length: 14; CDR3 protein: CASSEALVNYGYTF; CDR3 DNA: TGTGCCAGCAGTGAAGCGCTGGTTAACTATGGCTACACCTTC
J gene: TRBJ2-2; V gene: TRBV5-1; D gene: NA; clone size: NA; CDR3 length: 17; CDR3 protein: CASTLLIGGGNTGELFF; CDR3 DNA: TGCGCCAGCACCCTCCTCATTGGGGGCGGAAACACCGGGGAGCTGTTTTTT
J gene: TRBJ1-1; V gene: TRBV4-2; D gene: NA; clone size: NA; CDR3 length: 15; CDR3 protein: CASSQGGTVNTEAFF; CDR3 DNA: TGTGCCAGCAGCCAAGGGGGGACGGTGAACACTGAAGCTTTCTTT
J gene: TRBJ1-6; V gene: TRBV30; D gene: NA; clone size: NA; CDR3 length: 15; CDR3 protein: CAWSVSGTGGSPLHF; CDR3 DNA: TGTGCCTGGAGTGTATCGGGTACGGGAGGTTCACCCCTCCACTTT
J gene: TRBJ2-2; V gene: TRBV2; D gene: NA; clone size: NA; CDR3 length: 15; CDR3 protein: CASSRDRANTGELFF; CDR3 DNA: TGTGCCAGCAGTCGGGATCGGGCGAACACCGGGGAGCTGTTTTTT
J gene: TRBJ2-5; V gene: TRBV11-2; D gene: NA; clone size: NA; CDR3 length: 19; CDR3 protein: CASSRRGLATSLYQETQYF; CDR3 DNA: TGTGCCAGCAGTCGCCGGGGGCTAGCTACCTCCTTGTACCAAGAGACCCAGTACTTC
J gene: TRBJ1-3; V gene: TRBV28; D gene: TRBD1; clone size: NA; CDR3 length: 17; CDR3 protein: CASSLDSGTGGGNTIYF; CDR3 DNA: TGTGCCAGCAGTTTAGATTCTGGGACAGGGGGTGGAAACACCATATATTTT
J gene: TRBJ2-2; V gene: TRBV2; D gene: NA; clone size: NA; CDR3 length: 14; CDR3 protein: CASNPQGGTGELFF; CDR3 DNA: TGTGCCAGCAACCCCCAAGGGGGCACCGGGGAGCTGTTTTTT
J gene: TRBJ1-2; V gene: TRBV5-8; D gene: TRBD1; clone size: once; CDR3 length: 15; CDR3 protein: CASSLADRGYYGYTF; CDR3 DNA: TGTGCCAGCAGCTTGGCGGACAGGGGATACTATGGCTACACCTTC
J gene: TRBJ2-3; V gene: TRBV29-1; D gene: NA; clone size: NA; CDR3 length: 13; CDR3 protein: CSVRASGTDTQYF; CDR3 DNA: TGCAGCGTTAGGGCTAGCGGCACAGATACGCAGTATTTT
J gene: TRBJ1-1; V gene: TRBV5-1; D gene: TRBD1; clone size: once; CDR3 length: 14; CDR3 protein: CASSSWTGEAEAFF; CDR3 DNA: TGCGCCAGCAGCTCCTGGACAGGGGAGGCTGAAGCTTTCTTT